These 2 T cell receptor beta chains were all obtained from the same sample, sequenced in a study of blood T cells in healthy people across ages. A sample-barcoded 5' primer and a J-beta primer mix were used in a second PCR of roughly 6 to 11 cycles. A single record per CDR3 protein comes from TCRdb applying MiXCR to the 5' RACE reads. The table lists around 1,900,000 distinct CDR3 sequences, around 40% of them singletons, with roughly 23% in the top ten. Sequencing was done on a sample of blood. Receptors were obtained from a human donor in good health.

This clonotype was seen many times. CDR3 in DNA: TGTGCCAGCAGCCCGACAGGGAATTCACCCCTCCACTTT. This translates into CASSPTGNSPLHF. This chain connects TRBV28 to TRBJ1-6, with 7 bases that match TRBD1. Germline CDR1 is MDHEN and CDR2 is SYDVKM. The CDR3 is made up of 13 amino acids. With 6 bases clipped from V and 7 bases from J, the junction kept 3 bases outside the gene matches.

This chain links TRBV4-1 with TRBJ1-1; tentatively, D is TRBD1 (5 bases). Trimming cost V 5 bases and J 1 base, with 11 bases left between them. In germline, CDR1 is MGHRA, CDR2 YSYEKL. The CDR3 runs to 14 residues. For the CDR3, the DNA is TGCGCCAGCAGCTTCTCGACAGCGAACACTGAAGCTTTCTTT. It codes for CASSFSTANTEAFF.